This T cell receptor beta chain was recovered during a study of vaccination and CD4 T cells after COVID-19. With regard to this clonotype: Its antigen is unknown.

The germline CDR1 and CDR2 sequences are MNHNS and SASEGT. The CDR3 runs to 16 residues. Treatment denoted: roughly 11-day PBMC culture with coronavirus spike peptide pools or control peptides (ViraFEST assay). ViraFEST used peptide pools to expand antigen-specific T cells and subsequently sequenced their TCRs. Sequencing of cultured CD4+ T cell DNA used the Oncomine TCR Beta short-read assay. Via MiXCR, TCRdb re-called the PCR reads, giving one row per CDR3 protein. Found here are 13,000 to 15,000 distinct CDR3 sequences, roughly three fifths of them singletons; the top ten hold approximately 15%. The sequenced sample consisted of CD4+ T cells from blood, cultured in vitro. The chain employs TRBV6-1 and TRBJ2-1; TRBD2 agrees at 11 bases. The J call could be wrong; TRBJ2-7 is a better fit for the DNA end. This receptor was obtained from a human donor who had recovered from COVID-19. CDR3 loop: CASSEAQLAGVGEQYF. The CDR3 DNA follows: TGTGCCAGCAGTGAAGCGCAACTAGCGGGAGTAGGCGAGCAGTACTTC.